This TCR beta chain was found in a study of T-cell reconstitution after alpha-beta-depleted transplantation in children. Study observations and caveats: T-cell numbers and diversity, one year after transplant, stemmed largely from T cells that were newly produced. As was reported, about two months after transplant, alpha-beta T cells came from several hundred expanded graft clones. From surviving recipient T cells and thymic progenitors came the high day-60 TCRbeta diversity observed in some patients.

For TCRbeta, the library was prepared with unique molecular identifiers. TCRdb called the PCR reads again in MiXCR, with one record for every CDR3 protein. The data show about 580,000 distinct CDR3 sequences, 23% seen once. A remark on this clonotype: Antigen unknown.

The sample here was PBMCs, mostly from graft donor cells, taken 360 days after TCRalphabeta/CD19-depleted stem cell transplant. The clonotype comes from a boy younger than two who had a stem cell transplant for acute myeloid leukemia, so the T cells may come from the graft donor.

This CDR3 reads CSANDRTGAFVNTEAFF. CDR3 DNA: TGCAGTGCTAATGACAGGACAGGGGCATTTGTGAACACTGAAGCTTTCTTT. V and J are TRBV20-1 and TRBJ1-1; 9 positions agree with TRBD1. In germline, CDR1 is DFQATT, CDR2 SNEGSKA (reference sequence). The CDR3 runs to 17 residues. V was pared by 4 bases and J by 0 bases, with 12 bases of the junction left unmatched.